The 20 T cell receptor beta chains below come from one sample, sequenced in a study of blood T cells in healthy people across ages. A second about 6 to 12 cycle PCR used barcoded and J-beta primers. TCRdb re-called the 5' RACE reads through MiXCR, storing one row per CDR3 protein. The repertoire holds about 760,000 distinct CDR3 sequences, roughly 25% seen once, with just under 9.5% in the top ten. The same data also contributed to another study, on T cells of mothers and their children.

The specimen was blood. The receptors come from a boy aged 5-17 years in good health.

This chain joins TRBV12-3 or TRBV12-4 and TRBJ2-5, with TRBD1 matching over 7 bases. Trimming at V came to 1 base and at J to 2 bases, leaving 10 bases not matched to a gene. The CDR3 length is 17 residues. For the CDR3, the DNA is TGTGCCAGCAGTTTAGGAGTGGACAGGCTACTGCAAGAGACCCAGTACTTC. Its translation: CASSLGVDRLLQETQYF.

As regards this clonotype: A junction end diverges from the germline sequence, so it may reflect a read error. This chain links TRBV2 with TRBJ1-1; TRBD1 is a possible D gene (5 bases). The germline CDR1 and CDR2 sequences are SNHLY and FYNNEI. The CDR3 length is 10 residues. The CDR3 is CATYIQVLVF. The CDR3 DNA sequence: TGTGCCACCTATATACAGGTCTTGGTCTTT.

A few counts support this clonotype. J is TRBJ1-5 and V is TRBV7-9; D gene ambiguous. This CDR3 has 16 amino acids. V was cut by 0 bases and J by 0 bases, with 9 bases left in between. CDR1 and CDR2 (germline): SEHNR, FQNEAQ (reference sequence). CDR3 bases: TGTGCCAGCAGCTTAGCAGGACGCAATAGCAATCAGCCCCAGCATTTT. Amino acids: CASSLAGRNSNQPQHF.

This clonotype was recorded a few times. The chain carries TRBV20-1 and TRBJ2-4; 12 positions match TRBD1. The CDR3 consists of 14 residues. Germline values: CDR1 DFQATT, CDR2 SNEGSKA (reference sequence). The junction had 2 bases not matched to a gene; V was cut back by 5 bases and J by 3 bases. The CDR3 reads CSAGTGGIKNIQYF. The CDR3 DNA reads TGCAGTGCTGGGACAGGGGGCATCAAAAACATTCAGTACTTC.

Comments on this clonotype: At one boundary the junction diverges from the germline segment, which might be a read error. The genes are TRBV5-1 and TRBJ1-1, with a possible D match to TRBD1 (5 bases). The CDR3 contains 14 residues. Germline values: CDR1 SGHRS, CDR2 YFSETQ. The CDR3 reads CASSLGGRVTEAFF. The CDR3 DNA follows: TGTGCCAGCAGTTTGGGGGGACGAGTAACTGAAGCTTTCTTT.

V and J are TRBV29-1 and TRBJ2-5; no clear D. The V end lost 0 bases, the J end lost 5 bases, and 13 bases lay between the germline ends. The length of the CDR3 is 14 residues. Germline V lookup: CDR1 SQVTM, CDR2 ANQGSEA. The CDR3 DNA sequence: TGCAGCGTTGAAGAGTCCCTCGATCTGGAGACCCAGTACTTC. Protein product: CSVEESLDLETQYF.

This clonotype was counted only a few times. The V gene is TRBV29-1, the J gene TRBJ1-4, with 7 positions matching TRBD1. The V segment lost 5 bases and the J segment 7 bases; nucleotides outside the gene matches: 7. The CDR3 has 13 residues. Germline CDR1 SQVTM, CDR2 ANQGSEA. CDR3 coding DNA: TGCAGCGTTAACTCAGGGGGTGGTGAAAAACTGTTTTTT. It codes for CSVNSGGGEKLFF.

The J gene is TRBJ2-7, the V gene TRBV27; D assignment may be TRBD1 or TRBD2 (5 bases each). Trimming stripped 8 bases from V and 2 bases from J, with 16 bases between. CDR3 length: 14 residues. Germline V gene data show CDR1 as MNHEY and CDR2 as SMNVEV (reference sequence). The CDR3 here is CASGRSGPPYEQYF. The CDR3 bases are TGTGCCAGCGGCCGATCGGGGCCTCCCTACGAGCAGTACTTC.

This clonotype showed up just a few times. The chain has TRBV7-9 and TRBJ2-5, with TRBD2 matching over 8 bases. CDR1 is SEHNR and CDR2 is FQNEAQ in the germline V gene (reference sequence). This CDR3 region has 17 residues. Trimming removed 7 bases from V and 5 bases from J; junction bases left unmatched: 18. The CDR3 is CASTPGSSGSPGETQYF. DNA of the CDR3: TGTGCCAGCACCCCGGGGTCTAGCGGGTCCCCGGGGGAGACCCAGTACTTC. Together with reference TRBV7-9 and TRBJ2-5, the CDR3 gives the full variable domain: DTGVSQNPRHKITKRGQNVTFRCDPISEHNRLYWYRQTLGQGPEFLTYFQNEAQLEKSRLLSDRFSAERPKGSFSTLEIQRTEQGDSAMYLCASTPGSSGSPGETQYFGPGTRLLVL.

This rearrangement joins TRBV10-3 to TRBJ2-7; tentative D call: TRBD2 (7 bases). Germline V lookup: CDR1 ENHRY, CDR2 SYGVKD. CDR3 length: 14 residues. Trimming removed 7 bases from V and 7 bases from J, with 20 bases in between. CDR3 DNA: TGTGCCATCACCCAAGGGGGGGACCCCGGGGAGCAGTACTTC. It is translated as CAITQGGDPGEQYF.

This clonotype was picked up a small number of times. The CDR3 DNA sequence: TGTGCCAGCAGCCAAGGTGGGACCCAGTACTTC. This translates into CASSQGGTQYF. The chain joins TRBV14 to TRBJ2-5; D call uncertain. The CDR3 loop spans 11 amino acids. Trimming stripped 1 base from V and 7 bases from J, with 4 bases between. The germline CDR1 and CDR2 sequences are SGHDN and FVKESK.

The chain couples TRBV3-1 to TRBJ1-1; no clear D. Germline V lookup: CDR1 LGHDT, CDR2 YNNKEL (reference sequence). V was trimmed by 3 bases and J by 8 bases, leaving 7 bases between them. This CDR3 spans 11 amino acids. The chain's CDR3 is CASSHVNEAFF. CDR3 coding DNA: TGTGCCAGCAGCCATGTCAACGAAGCTTTCTTT.

This clonotype turned up a few times. V usage is TRBV27 and J usage is TRBJ1-6; 8 nucleotides match TRBD1. The V segment lost 3 bases and the J segment 5 bases; nucleotides outside the gene matches: 9. Germline V gene data show CDR1 as MNHEY and CDR2 as SMNVEV (reference sequence). This CDR3 comprises 17 residues. CDR3 region: CASSFTATGVNNSPLHF. As DNA, the CDR3 is TGTGCCAGCAGTTTCACCGCGACAGGGGTGAATAATTCACCCCTCCACTTT.

CDR3 amino acids: CASSLVTERNPLVQFF. The CDR3 nucleotides read TGTGCCAGCAGTTTGGTCACAGAGCGGAACCCCCTTGTCCAGTTCTTC. The V and J genes are TRBV12-3 or TRBV12-4 and TRBJ2-5; weak D call: TRBD2 (5 bases). Near its end, the DNA agrees better with TRBJ2-1, so the J call may be wrong. This CDR3 is built from 16 residues.

This clonotype has more than one count but fewer than ten. The chain couples TRBV27 to TRBJ2-5, with D possibly matching TRBD2 (6 bases). The J call is uncertain, as TRBJ2-1 better fits the DNA end. The length of the CDR3 is 14 residues. Per the germline V gene, CDR1 is MNHEY and CDR2 is SMNVEV (reference sequence). CDR3 sequence (DNA): TGTGCCAGCGGTGGGACTTTCGAGGACAATGAGCAGTTCTTC. This sequence encodes CASGGTFEDNEQFF.

In this sample, this clonotype turned up a few times. The chain has TRBV2 and TRBJ2-4; the match to TRBD1 covers 8 bases. This CDR3 comprises 15 residues. Trimming cost V 5 bases and J 7 bases; bases outside gene matches: 10. Germline lookup yields CDR1 SNHLY and CDR2 FYNNEI. The CDR3: CASSYRGTGANIQYF. As DNA, the CDR3 is TGTGCCAGCAGTTATCGGGGGACAGGTGCGAACATTCAGTACTTC.

The V and J genes are TRBV29-1 and TRBJ1-1; unclear D gene. V was shortened by 6 bases and J by 6 bases, with 14 bases between the two germline ends. Germline loops: CDR1 SQVTM, CDR2 ANQGSEA. CDR3 length: 12 amino acids. The CDR3 bases are TGCAGCGTGCACCTGTTTGGGGCTGAAGCTTTCTTT. It specifies CSVHLFGAEAFF. The variable domain in full, with the rest retrieved from reference TRBV29-1 and TRBJ1-1, is SAVISQKPSRDICQRGTSLTIQCQVDSQVTMMFWYRQQPGQSLTLIATANQGSEATYESGFVIDKFPISRPNLTFSTLTVSNMSPEDSSIYLCSVHLFGAEAFFGQGTRLTVV.

The J gene is TRBJ2-5, the V gene TRBV28; 10 bases fit TRBD2. Germline V gene lookup returns CDR1 MDHEN and CDR2 SYDVKM. V trimming: 7 bases; J trimming: 4 bases; junction bases outside the gene matches: 9. The CDR3 is made up of 15 amino acids. This CDR3 reads CASTSRLAGAETQYF. The CDR3 nucleotides are TGTGCCAGCACCTCCCGGCTAGCGGGAGCAGAGACCCAGTACTTC.

J is TRBJ2-2 and V is TRBV19; 7 positions match TRBD1. The junction had 9 bases not matched to a gene; V was cut back by 6 bases and J by 2 bases. The CDR3 runs to 16 residues. Germline CDR1 LNHDA, CDR2 SQIVND (reference sequence). CDR3 DNA sequence: TGTGCCAGTAGCGCCATGGGACAGATTAACACCGGGGAGCTGTTTTTT. Protein sequence: CASSAMGQINTGELFF.

The chain uses TRBV2 and TRBJ2-1; D assignment may be TRBD1 or TRBD2 (5 bases each). The CDR3 has 13 amino acids. Trimming took 5 bases from V and 9 from J, leaving 14 bases between them. CDR1 SNHLY and CDR2 FYNNEI come from the germline V gene. CDR3 protein: CASSRDGLGEQFF. As DNA, the CDR3 is TGTGCCAGCAGTCGGGACGGACTGGGTGAGCAGTTCTTC. Drawing the rest from reference TRBV2 and TRBJ2-1, the complete variable domain is EPEVTQTPSHQVTQMGQEVILRCVPISNHLYFYWYRQILGQKVEFLVSFYNNEISEKSEIFDDQFSVERPDGSNFTLKIRSTKLEDSAMYFCASSRDGLGEQFFGPGTRLTVL.